Sequencing of this T cell receptor (beta chain) was carried out in a study of Ad26.COV2.S vaccination and SARS-CoV-2 variants. This clone was recorded only once. The antigen remains unidentified. One junction end disagrees with the germline gene, perhaps due to a read error. Treatment reported: 15 to 20 received Ad26.COV2.S at low or high dose, single or two shots; 5 received placebo; per-sample allocation not given. Sample collection was performed on day 63 after the first vaccine or placebo injection. Points from the study as a whole: Vaccinees and placebo recipients showed similar non-spike TCR breadth.

This CDR3 contains 13 residues. Per germline, CDR1 MNHEY and CDR2 SVGAGI. Generated by immunoSEQ multiplex PCR, the TCRdb table keeps only in-frame clones and is missing some. This table has hundreds of thousands of clones, around 87% appearing once. This clonotype was sampled from a person between 18 and 65 years old who received the Ad26.COV2.S COVID-19 vaccine or a placebo. This chain links TRBV6-5 with TRBJ2-3; D is unresolved. This specimen was peripheral blood, taken in a trial of Ad26.COV2.S vaccine versus placebo. The CDR3 region has the DNA TGTGCCAGCAGCTACTACCGCACAGATACGCAGTATTTT. Translated: CASSYYRTDTQYF.